This paragraph reports one TCR beta chain. This entry is derived from a study of blood T cell repertoires in COVID-19. Sequencing was performed with immunoSEQ multiplex PCR; in TCRdb, only in-frame clones are kept and a portion is missing. This sample yields around 190,000 clones, of which more than 75% are seen a single time; roughly 8% belongs to the top ten. Germline V gene data show CDR1 as SGHRS and CDR2 as YFSETQ. The CDR3 has 14 amino acids. Trimming took off 0 bases at V and 2 bases at J, with 6 bases between the two ends. The sample consisted of peripheral blood. The genes are TRBV5-1 and TRBJ1-5, with D possibly TRBD1 on 6 matching bases. This sequence originates from a woman in her sixties with COVID-19, enrolled during active disease. CDR3 loop: CASSLEGGNQPQHF. CDR3 sequence (DNA): TGCGCCAGCAGCTTGGAGGGGGGCAATCAGCCCCAGCATTTT.